Each of the 19 T cell receptor beta chains below was sequenced from the same sample in a study of spatial heterogeneity in lung cancer. Points from the study as a whole: Counts of expanded intratumoral alpha and beta TCRs tracked tumor mutation counts.

MiXCR, applied by TCRdb to the 5' RACE reads, yields one record per CDR3 protein. The sample lists about 14,000 distinct CDR3 sequences, approximately 4.8% occurring once. For these receptors, no antigen is known. Specified time point: sample taken at primary tumor resection. Sequenced material: lung tumor tissue, taken at surgery. The source of these receptors is a female donor with early-stage non-small cell lung cancer.

In this sample, this clonotype turned up many times. A library made for alpha chains picked up this beta chain off target, so its size means little. The chain joins TRBV7-9 to TRBJ2-7, with D maybe TRBD1 (7 bases). CDR1 is SEHNR, CDR2 FQNEAQ, per germline (reference sequence). The CDR3 sequence is 14 residues long. The V gene lost 4 bases and the J gene lost 2 bases, with 12 bases spanning the gap. The CDR3 region has the DNA TGTGCCAGCAGCTGGGGGGACAGAGCCTACGAGCAGTACTTC. Its protein product is CASSWGDRAYEQYF.

This clonotype was counted ten times or more. Because the library targeted alpha chains, this beta chain is an off-target read whose size means little. V and J are TRBV6-1 and TRBJ2-1; TRBD2 aligns across 12 bases. Germline-derived CDR1 and CDR2 are MNHNS and SASEGT. The CDR3 is 16 amino acids. The V segment lost 7 bases and the J segment 4 bases; nucleotides outside the gene matches: 8. CDR3 region: CASTPLAGGFYNEQFF. The CDR3 DNA reads as TGTGCCAGCACTCCTCTAGCGGGGGGGTTTTACAATGAGCAGTTCTTC.

This clonotype was picked up many times. The library was designed around alpha chains, so this beta chain is a stray read whose abundance carries little weight. The rearrangement uses TRBV28 and TRBJ2-7; D call uncertain. Germline V lookup: CDR1 MDHEN, CDR2 SYDVKM. The CDR3 is 11 residues long. The ends were cut back, 4 bases at V and 6 bases at J, with 7 bases in the middle. The CDR3 nucleotides read TGTGCCAGCAGTTACCTGGCCGAGCAGTACTTC. This translates into CASSYLAEQYF.

By sample share, this clonotype is medium-sized. This beta chain appears as a stray read in a library generated for alpha chains; its size is not informative. The rearrangement joins TRBV29-1 to TRBJ1-2; TRBD1 matches 8 bases. The CDR3 is 12 residues long. Germline V lookup: CDR1 SQVTM, CDR2 ANQGSEA. J lost 8 bases, V lost 6 bases, and 8 bases had no gene match. The DNA of the CDR3 is TGCAGCGTGGTCCGGACAGGGCAGGGCTACACCTTC. Residues: CSVVRTGQGYTF.

Note on this clonotype: This beta chain was picked up by a library intended for alpha chains and is off target, so its count carries little meaning. V and J are TRBV12-3 or TRBV12-4 and TRBJ1-5; TRBD1 might be the D (6 bases). This CDR3 is built from 15 residues. V lost 10 bases, J lost 1 base, and 17 bases lay in between. CDR3 in amino acids: CATSRGGGSNQPQHF. The DNA of the CDR3 is TGTGCCACCTCACGGGGGGGCGGAAGCAATCAGCCCCAGCATTTT.

This clonotype occurred a few times. Because the library targeted alpha chains, this beta chain is an off-target read whose size means little. The J gene is TRBJ1-2, the V gene TRBV6-4; tentatively, D is TRBD1 (5 bases). Germline lookup yields CDR1 MRHNA and CDR2 SNTAGT. The CDR3 is 13 residues long. The V end lost 3 bases, the J end lost 8 bases, and 13 bases lay between the germline ends. The CDR3 is CASSDQGSGGYTF. The CDR3 DNA sequence: TGTGCCAGCAGTGATCAGGGATCAGGAGGCTACACCTTC.

This clonotype was seen repeatedly, ten times or more. This beta chain is a stray sequence in a library constructed for alpha chains; its clone size is not meaningful. This chain links TRBV7-2 with TRBJ2-7; the match to TRBD2 covers 8 bases. Germline V CDR1 and CDR2: SGHTA, FQGNSA. Unmatched junction bases numbered 10, after V lost 7 bases and J lost 2 bases. This CDR3 is 15 amino acids long. The CDR3 nucleotides are TGTGCCAGCAACGAGATAGCGGGGCTCCCCTACGAGCAGTACTTC. Encoded protein: CASNEIAGLPYEQYF.

To note about this clonotype: For a library built for alpha chains, this beta chain is a stray read; little rests on its size. The rearrangement uses TRBV5-1 and TRBJ1-1; no firm D call. V was shortened by 0 bases and J by 7 bases, with 10 bases between the two germline ends. This CDR3 has 13 residues. Germline CDR1 reads SGHRS; CDR2 reads YFSETQ. CDR3 loop: CASSLEGYGEAFF. The CDR3 coding sequence is TGCGCCAGCAGCTTGGAGGGTTACGGTGAAGCTTTCTTT.

This clonotype rates as medium-sized. The library was designed around alpha chains, so this beta chain is a stray read whose abundance carries little weight. The CDR3 DNA is TGTGTTACGGGACAAACAGGCCGGTACGGCAATCAGCCCCAGCATTTT. It is translated as CVTGQTGRYGNQPQHF. The chain carries TRBV6-6 and TRBJ1-5, with D possibly being TRBD1 (6 bases). Germline V gives CDR1 MNHNY, CDR2 SVGAGI (reference sequence). The CDR3 extends over 16 amino acids.

Ten or more counts support this clonotype. The library was designed around alpha chains, so this beta chain is a stray read whose abundance carries little weight. The chain is built from TRBV12-3 or TRBV12-4 and TRBJ1-2; D remains unclear. This CDR3 has 11 amino acids. Trimming removed 3 bases from V and 4 bases from J, with 3 bases in between. The CDR3 reads CASSFTYGYTF. In nucleotides, the CDR3 is TGTGCCAGCAGTTTTACCTATGGCTACACCTTC.

This clonotype was recorded many times. This beta chain lies outside the target of a library built for alpha chains; its clone size means little. The chain uses TRBV6-5 and TRBJ2-5, with 12 bases that match TRBD2. The CDR3 has 17 amino acids. V was clipped by 0 bases and J by 4 bases; unmatched bases: 6. Germline CDR1 and CDR2: MNHEY and SVGAGI. For the CDR3, the DNA is TGTGCCAGCAGTTACTCGTCTAGCGGGGGGGCCGGAGAGACCCAGTACTTC. It encodes CASSYSSSGGAGETQYF.

Sample share makes this clonotype medium-sized. Because this beta chain is a stray read in a library intended to capture alpha chains, its abundance should not be given much weight. The chain combines TRBV5-6 with TRBJ1-1; D is perhaps TRBD1 (6 bases). This CDR3 has 12 residues. Trimming pared 1 base from V and 5 bases from J, leaving 6 bases between. Germline values: CDR1 SGHDT, CDR2 YYEEEE. The CDR3 protein is CASSLRGTEAFF. The DNA of the CDR3 is TGTGCCAGCAGCTTGAGGGGGACTGAAGCTTTCTTT.

This clonotype was seen repeatedly, ten times or more. Since it is a stray read in a library aimed at alpha chains, this beta chain has a size that is not meaningful. The genes are TRBV12-3 or TRBV12-4 and TRBJ1-1; tentatively, D is TRBD1 (5 bases). The CDR3 contains 15 residues. V gave up 0 bases and J gave up 0 bases, with 8 bases separating them. CDR3 in DNA: TGTGCCAGCAGTTTAGCGGGACGTATGAACACTGAAGCTTTCTTT. It encodes CASSLAGRMNTEAFF.

Many counts were recorded for this clonotype. The library was prepared for alpha chains; this beta chain is a stray read, so its frequency means little. J is TRBJ1-6 and V is TRBV7-2; 8 bases align to TRBD1. Germline lookup yields CDR1 SGHTA and CDR2 FQGNSA. The V and J ends lost 5 bases and 8 bases, in that order; junction bases with no gene match: 8. The length of the CDR3 is 15 residues. The CDR3 here is CASSLWTGMDSPLHF. The DNA of the CDR3 is TGTGCCAGCAGCCTATGGACAGGGATGGATTCACCCCTCCACTTT. The entire variable domain, with the rest obtained from reference TRBV7-2 and TRBJ1-6, is as follows: GAGVSQSPSNKVTEKGKDVELRCDPISGHTALYWYRQSLGQGLEFLIYFQGNSAPDKSGLPSDRFSAERTGGSVSTLTIQRTQQEDSAVYLCASSLWTGMDSPLHFGNGTRLTVT.

This clonotype was counted ten times or more. This beta chain lies outside the target of a library built for alpha chains; its clone size means little. This chain joins TRBV7-2 and TRBJ1-4; TRBD1 is a possible D gene (5 bases). Germline values: CDR1 SGHTA, CDR2 FQGNSA. This CDR3 is 14 amino acids long. V lost 8 bases to trimming and J lost 7 bases, with 17 bases between them. The CDR3 DNA follows: TGTGCCAGCGGCGAAAGGCCGGGGCTTGAAAAACTGTTTTTT. Translation gives CASGERPGLEKLFF.

There are many counts of this clonotype. This beta chain is a stray sequence in a library constructed for alpha chains; its clone size is not meaningful. V and J are TRBV6-5 and TRBJ2-2; 11 nucleotides line up with TRBD1. The ends lost 5 bases at V and 6 bases at J; junction bases unmatched: 8. CDR1 and CDR2 from the germline V gene are MNHEY and SVGAGI. The CDR3 contains 16 residues. CDR3 in DNA: TGTGCCAGCAGTCGTAGGACAGGGGGCTTTTCCGGGGAGCTGTTTTTT. As protein: CASSRRTGGFSGELFF.

This clonotype was seen many times. A library made for alpha chains picked up this beta chain off target, so its size means little. The rearrangement joins TRBV7-3 to TRBJ2-3; D remains ambiguous. Trimming stripped 4 bases from V and 4 bases from J, with 9 bases between. This CDR3 region has 13 residues. The germline V gene has CDR1 SGHTA and CDR2 FQGTGA. CDR3 loop: CASSSTGADTQYF. The CDR3 nucleotides read TGTGCCAGCAGCTCAACGGGTGCAGATACGCAGTATTTT. The full variable domain, with the rest looked up from reference TRBV7-3 and TRBJ2-3, is GAGVSQTPSNKVTEKGKYVELRCDPISGHTALYWYRQSLGQGPEFLIYFQGTGAADDSGLPNDRFFAVRPEGSVSTLKIQRTERGDSAVYLCASSSTGADTQYFGPGTRLTVL.

This clonotype has at least ten counts. This beta chain lies outside the target of a library built for alpha chains; its clone size means little. The chain combines TRBV20-1 with TRBJ2-1, with D perhaps matching TRBD2 (5 bases). The CDR3 totals 13 residues. CDR1 is DFQATT and CDR2 is SNEGSKA in the germline V gene (reference sequence). Deletions cut 7 bases from V and 4 bases from J, with 14 bases between. The CDR3, as DNA: TGCAGTGTCGGGGAGCCCTTTTACAATGAGCAGTTCTTC. It translates to CSVGEPFYNEQFF.

This clonotype was seen repeatedly, ten times or more. Since it is a stray read in a library aimed at alpha chains, this beta chain has a size that is not meaningful. CDR3 nucleotides: TGCAGTGTCCCGACAGGGAGGAGACACACTGAAGCTTTCTTT. Translation gives CSVPTGRRHTEAFF. This rearrangement joins TRBV20-1 to TRBJ1-1; 7 bases are shared with TRBD1. The CDR3 consists of 14 residues. Germline lookup yields CDR1 DFQATT and CDR2 SNEGSKA (reference sequence). V lost 7 bases to trimming and J lost 3 bases; unmatched junction nucleotides: 11.